These 20 T cell receptor beta chains came from one sample sequenced in a study of T cells in women clearing cervical HPV infection. The method was immunoSEQ multiplex PCR; TCRdb's version includes in-frame clones alone and lacks a portion of them. Its clone listing holds 40,000 or so clones. The sequenced material came from blood buffy coat. The receptors were gathered from a woman between 18 and 70 years old with a cervical HPV16 infection that either progressed to CIN3+ or cleared (not recorded which).

About this clone itself: The sequenced fragment ends 3 residues before the CDR3 boundary, so the rest is inferred from the germline J gene. The gene calls are TRBV28 and TRBJ1-3; maybe TRBD1 (6 bases). The V gene lost 6 bases and the J gene lost 0 bases, with 18 bases spanning the gap. Germline V gene sequence: CDR1 MDHEN, CDR2 SYDVKM. The CDR3 length is 17 residues. The CDR3 protein is CASSPDTGRFSGNTIYF. The CDR3 bases that were read are TGTGCCAGCAGCCCCGATACAGGGAGGTTCTCTGGAAACACC.

With regard to this clone: The read finishes 3 residues shy of the CDR3 end, and the germline J gene is used to complete it. Other nucleotide sequences in the sample specify the same CDR3. The chain joins TRBV7-2 to TRBJ1-5; 8 bases fit TRBD1. CDR3 size: 15 residues. V was pared by 4 bases and J by 4 bases, with 6 bases of the junction left unmatched. Germline V gives CDR1 SGHTA, CDR2 FQGNSA. The DNA read from the CDR3 is TGTGCCAGCAGCTCCCAGGGGGCTCTGAATCAGCCC. Its protein is CASSSQGALNQP. The whole CDR3 region reads CASSSQGALNQPQHF.

Concerning this clone: The missing CDR3 end, 3 residues past where the read stops, is filled in from the germline J gene. The chain recombines TRBV7-9 with TRBJ1-1, with TRBD1 as a possible D gene (6 bases). The CDR3 spans 12 residues. The germline gives CDR1 SEHNR, CDR2 FQNEAQ (reference sequence). CDR3 bases read: TGTGCCAGCAGCCAATCGAGGGGGGAA. Translated: CASSQSRGE. The CDR3 in its entirety is CASSQSRGEAFF. Full variable domain (outside the CDR3, taken from reference TRBV7-9 and TRBJ1-1): DTGVSQNPRHKITKRGQNVTFRCDPISEHNRLYWYRQTLGQGPEFLTYFQNEAQLEKSRLLSDRFSAERPKGSFSTLEIQRTEQGDSAMYLCASSQSRGEAFFGQGTRLTVV.

Concerning this clone itself: The read is 3 residues too short to cover the CDR3 end, so that end is filled in from the germline J gene. The V gene is TRBV5-6, the J gene TRBJ1-1, with D perhaps matching TRBD1 (5 bases). The CDR3 runs 14 residues. Germline CDR1 and CDR2: SGHDT and YYEEEE. Trimming left V 0 bases short and J 4 bases short, with 10 bases between. The chain's CDR3 is CASSLGAGSTEAFF. The CDR3 bases that were read are TGTGCCAGCAGCTTGGGGGCAGGGTCCACTGAA.

Concerning this clone itself: The DNA ends 3 residues before the CDR3 does, and the rest of the CDR3 is filled in from the germline J gene. This chain connects TRBV18 to TRBJ1-2, with a weak D call TRBD1 (5 bases). This CDR3 is built from 16 residues. CDR1 is KGHSH and CDR2 is LQKENI in the germline V gene. CDR3 DNA (partial): TGTGCCAGCTCACCACCCCAGGGTTCCCAATACAATGAC. This sequence encodes CASSPPQGSQYND. The full-length CDR3 reads as CASSPPQGSQYNDYTF.

Comment on this clone: Read data end 3 residues before the CDR3 end; the end is taken from the germline J gene. The rearrangement links TRBV9 to TRBJ1-6; 8 nucleotides match TRBD1. CDR1 SGDLS and CDR2 YYNGEE come from the germline V gene. The CDR3 is 16 residues long. The junction had 9 bases not matched to a gene; V was cut back by 2 bases and J by 8 bases. Incomplete CDR3 DNA: TGTGCCAGCAGCGTCGGTTCCGGGACAGGTTATTCACCC. Its translation: CASSVGSGTGYSP. The CDR3, in full, reads CASSVGSGTGYSPLHF. The full variable domain, its missing parts supplied by reference TRBV9 and TRBJ1-6, is DSGVTQTPKHLITATGQRVTLRCSPRSGDLSVYWYQQSLDQGLQFLIQYYNGEERAKGNILERFSAQQFPDLHSELNLSSLELGDSALYFCASSVGSGTGYSPLHFGNGTRLTVT.

With respect to this clone: The read ends 3 residues before the CDR3 terminus; that terminus is restored from the germline J gene. V and J are TRBV5-6 and TRBJ1-5, with 8 bases identical to TRBD1. Per germline, CDR1 SGHDT and CDR2 YYEEEE. The CDR3 spans 15 residues. J gave up 4 bases and V 0 bases, and 3 bases lay outside the gene matches. CDR3 DNA, as far as it was read: TGTGCCAGCAGCTTGGGGACAGGGAAAAATCAGCCC. It specifies CASSLGTGKNQP. The whole CDR3 sequence is CASSLGTGKNQPQHF.

Concerning this clone itself: The DNA ends 3 residues before the CDR3 does, and the rest of the CDR3 is filled in from the germline J gene. The gene calls are TRBV28 and TRBJ2-7, with D hard to call. The CDR3 has 14 residues. V was trimmed by 5 bases and J by 0 bases, leaving 11 bases between them. Looked up from germline, CDR1 is MDHEN and CDR2 is SYDVKM. The CDR3: CASSLPRVSYEQYF. CDR3 DNA, as far as it was read: TGTGCCAGCAGTCTACCACGAGTCTCCTACGAG.

Note on this clone: The CDR3 end is not reached by the read, which stops 3 residues before it; the germline J gene fills it in. This chain links TRBV6-2 or TRBV6-3 with TRBJ2-3; 7 positions match TRBD2. V gave up 7 bases and J gave up 0 bases; unmatched junction bases: 4. CDR3 length: 14 amino acids. The V gene's germline CDR1 is MNHEY and CDR2 SVGEGT. CDR3 protein: CASKRAGSTDTQYF. The sequenced part of the CDR3 DNA is TGTGCCAGCAAAAGAGCGGGGAGCACAGATACG.

In regard to this clone: The read gets to within 3 residues of the CDR3 end, and the germline J gene fills in the rest. The V and J genes are TRBV19 and TRBJ2-5; 9 positions agree with TRBD2. J lost 6 bases, V lost 5 bases, and 10 bases had no gene match. The CDR3 spans 15 residues. In germline, CDR1 is LNHDA, CDR2 SQIVND (reference sequence). CDR3 loop: CASSPPAGGMKTQYF. CDR3 bases read: TGTGCCAGTAGTCCCCCAGCGGGGGGCATGAAGACC.

Turning to this clone: The read finishes 3 residues shy of the CDR3 end, and the germline J gene is used to complete it. The J gene is TRBJ2-3, the V gene TRBV19, with 12 bases matching TRBD2. V gave up 0 bases and J gave up 3 bases; unmatched junction bases: 7. The CDR3 has 18 amino acids. CDR1 and CDR2 from the germline V gene are LNHDA and SQIVND (reference sequence). CDR3 residues: CASSIDHQTSGRTDTQYF. The sequenced CDR3 bases are TGTGCCAGTAGTATAGATCACCAGACTAGCGGGAGAACAGATACG.

Remarks on this clone: Germline is not matched at one junction end, which may reflect a read error. The sample contains more than one DNA sequence encoding this CDR3. This CDR3 reads CAWNGVSTDTIYF. The CDR3 bases that were read are TGTGCCTGGAACGGGGTCTCGACCGACACG. The chain recombines TRBV30 with TRBJ1-3; D is unresolved. The CDR3 end is not reached by the read, which stops 3 residues before it; the germline J gene fills it in. This CDR3 is 13 amino acids long. The V gene's germline CDR1 is GTSNPN and CDR2 SVGIG (reference sequence).

As to this clone: Coverage ceases 3 residues before the CDR3 finishes, and the germline J gene fills in the end. The chain couples TRBV19 to TRBJ1-6; D call uncertain. Trimming took 7 bases from V and 10 from J, leaving 11 bases between them. The germline V gene has CDR1 LNHDA and CDR2 SQIVND (reference sequence). The CDR3 is 12 residues long. CDR3 bases read: TGTGCCAGTACCTCCCAGAGGTCACCC. The encoded protein is CASTSQRSP. The full CDR3 reads CASTSQRSPLHF.

About this clone: With the read ending 3 residues before the CDR3 end, the germline J gene is used to fill in that end. The V gene is TRBV12-3 or TRBV12-4, the J gene TRBJ2-3, with D hard to call. Trimming took off 3 bases at V and 5 bases at J, with 15 bases between the two ends. The CDR3 length is 15 residues. Here the CDR3 reads CASSFSVAFGDTQYF. The covered CDR3 bases are TGTGCCAGCAGTTTTAGTGTAGCCTTTGGAGATACG.

About this clone itself: The read is 3 residues too short to cover the CDR3 end, so that end is filled in from the germline J gene. V usage is TRBV7-2 and J usage is TRBJ1-6; the D gene is possibly TRBD1 (6 bases). The CDR3 totals 15 residues. V lost 5 bases and J 5 bases, leaving 13 bases between the germline ends. From germline, CDR1 is SGHTA and CDR2 FQGNSA. This CDR3 reads CASSLRAGDNSPLHF. Incomplete CDR3 DNA: TGTGCCAGCAGCCTCCGTGCAGGGGATAATTCACCC.

As regards this clone: Read sequence stops 3 residues before the CDR3 end, and the germline J gene provides the missing end. V is TRBV19 and J is TRBJ2-2; D is undetermined. The germline CDR1 and CDR2 sequences are LNHDA and SQIVND (reference sequence). With 7 bases removed from V and 0 bases from J, the gap between germline ends came to 9 bases. The CDR3 is 14 amino acids. CDR3 sequence reads: CASKRSSNTGELFF. The CDR3 DNA, read in part, is TGTGCCAGTAAAAGGTCCTCGAACACCGGGGAG.

On this clone: The read terminates 3 residues before the CDR3 end, so the remaining end is supplied by the germline J gene. The J gene is TRBJ1-1, the V gene TRBV5-1; D uncertain. The germline CDR1 and CDR2 sequences are SGHRS and YFSETQ. The germline V and J ends were trimmed by 0 bases and 4 bases, with 10 bases remaining between them. The CDR3 length is 14 residues. Incomplete CDR3 DNA: TGCGCCAGCAGCTTGGAGGGTAAAGGCACTGAA. It yields the protein CASSLEGKGTE. The complete CDR3 reads CASSLEGKGTEAFF.

Points on this clone: With the read ending 3 residues before the CDR3 end, the germline J gene is used to fill in that end. The chain recombines TRBV6-2 or TRBV6-3 with TRBJ2-1, with TRBD2 identical over 12 bases. The CDR3 is made up of 17 amino acids. V trimming: 5 bases; J trimming: 8 bases; junction bases outside the gene matches: 13. Germline CDR1 is MNHEY and CDR2 is SVGEGT. The CDR3 DNA, read in part, is TGTGCCAGCAGTCTCGCTAGCGGGGGGGCCGTTTTGGATGAG. Translation gives CASSLASGGAVLDE. The CDR3, in full, reads CASSLASGGAVLDEQFF.

With respect to this clone: The CDR3 end falls 3 residues outside the read, so it is completed with the germline J gene. V gene TRBV2 combines with J gene TRBJ1-4; 9 nucleotides match TRBD1. Germline V gives CDR1 SNHLY, CDR2 FYNNEI. The CDR3 loop spans 14 amino acids. The CDR3 DNA, read in part, is TGTGCCATTCAAACAGGGGGCGCGGAGGCACCA. This sequence encodes CAIQTGGAEAP. The CDR3 in its entirety is CAIQTGGAEAPLFF.

On this clone itself: Coverage ceases 3 residues before the CDR3 finishes, and the germline J gene fills in the end. The chain recombines TRBV10-3 with TRBJ1-1, with TRBD1 matching 7 bases. V was pared by 10 bases and J by 1 base, with 9 bases of the junction left unmatched. CDR3 length: 14 amino acids. Germline V gene data show CDR1 as ENHRY and CDR2 as SYGVKD. CDR3 DNA (partial): TGTGCCACCACTACCAGGGGGTGGAACACTGAA. Its protein is CATTTRGWNTE. The complete CDR3 protein is CATTTRGWNTEAFF.